Sequencing of this T cell receptor (beta chain) was carried out in a study of immune cell composition in non-small cell lung cancer. Details on this clone: The antigen is not known.

TCRdb's copy holds only in-frame clones and misses some; the assay was immunoSEQ multiplex PCR. The sample holds around 3,000 clones, 60% to 75% seen once. This CDR3 is built from 14 residues. Germline V CDR1 and CDR2: SGHDT, YYEEEE. V gave up 0 bases and J gave up 7 bases, with 13 bases separating them. Normal lung sampling was at least 3 cm from the tumour, as distant as possible. Genomic DNA came from frozen unsorted single-cell suspensions. Study-level results: Tumour-reactive clones were not shown to match dominant in vivo tumour clones. TIL tumour reactivity correlated with maximal tumour-associated clone frequency in adenocarcinoma. Smoking pack-years did not significantly correlate with tumour TCR-beta clonality.

This TCR was recovered from a human donor with non-small cell lung cancer. The rearrangement joins TRBV5-6 to TRBJ2-5; TRBD1 is a possible D gene (6 bases). The sample comprised non-adjacent lung tissue. The CDR3 DNA is TGTGCCAGCAGCTTGGCAGGGGATAAGGTGACCCAGTACTTC. Amino acid sequence: CASSLAGDKVTQYF.